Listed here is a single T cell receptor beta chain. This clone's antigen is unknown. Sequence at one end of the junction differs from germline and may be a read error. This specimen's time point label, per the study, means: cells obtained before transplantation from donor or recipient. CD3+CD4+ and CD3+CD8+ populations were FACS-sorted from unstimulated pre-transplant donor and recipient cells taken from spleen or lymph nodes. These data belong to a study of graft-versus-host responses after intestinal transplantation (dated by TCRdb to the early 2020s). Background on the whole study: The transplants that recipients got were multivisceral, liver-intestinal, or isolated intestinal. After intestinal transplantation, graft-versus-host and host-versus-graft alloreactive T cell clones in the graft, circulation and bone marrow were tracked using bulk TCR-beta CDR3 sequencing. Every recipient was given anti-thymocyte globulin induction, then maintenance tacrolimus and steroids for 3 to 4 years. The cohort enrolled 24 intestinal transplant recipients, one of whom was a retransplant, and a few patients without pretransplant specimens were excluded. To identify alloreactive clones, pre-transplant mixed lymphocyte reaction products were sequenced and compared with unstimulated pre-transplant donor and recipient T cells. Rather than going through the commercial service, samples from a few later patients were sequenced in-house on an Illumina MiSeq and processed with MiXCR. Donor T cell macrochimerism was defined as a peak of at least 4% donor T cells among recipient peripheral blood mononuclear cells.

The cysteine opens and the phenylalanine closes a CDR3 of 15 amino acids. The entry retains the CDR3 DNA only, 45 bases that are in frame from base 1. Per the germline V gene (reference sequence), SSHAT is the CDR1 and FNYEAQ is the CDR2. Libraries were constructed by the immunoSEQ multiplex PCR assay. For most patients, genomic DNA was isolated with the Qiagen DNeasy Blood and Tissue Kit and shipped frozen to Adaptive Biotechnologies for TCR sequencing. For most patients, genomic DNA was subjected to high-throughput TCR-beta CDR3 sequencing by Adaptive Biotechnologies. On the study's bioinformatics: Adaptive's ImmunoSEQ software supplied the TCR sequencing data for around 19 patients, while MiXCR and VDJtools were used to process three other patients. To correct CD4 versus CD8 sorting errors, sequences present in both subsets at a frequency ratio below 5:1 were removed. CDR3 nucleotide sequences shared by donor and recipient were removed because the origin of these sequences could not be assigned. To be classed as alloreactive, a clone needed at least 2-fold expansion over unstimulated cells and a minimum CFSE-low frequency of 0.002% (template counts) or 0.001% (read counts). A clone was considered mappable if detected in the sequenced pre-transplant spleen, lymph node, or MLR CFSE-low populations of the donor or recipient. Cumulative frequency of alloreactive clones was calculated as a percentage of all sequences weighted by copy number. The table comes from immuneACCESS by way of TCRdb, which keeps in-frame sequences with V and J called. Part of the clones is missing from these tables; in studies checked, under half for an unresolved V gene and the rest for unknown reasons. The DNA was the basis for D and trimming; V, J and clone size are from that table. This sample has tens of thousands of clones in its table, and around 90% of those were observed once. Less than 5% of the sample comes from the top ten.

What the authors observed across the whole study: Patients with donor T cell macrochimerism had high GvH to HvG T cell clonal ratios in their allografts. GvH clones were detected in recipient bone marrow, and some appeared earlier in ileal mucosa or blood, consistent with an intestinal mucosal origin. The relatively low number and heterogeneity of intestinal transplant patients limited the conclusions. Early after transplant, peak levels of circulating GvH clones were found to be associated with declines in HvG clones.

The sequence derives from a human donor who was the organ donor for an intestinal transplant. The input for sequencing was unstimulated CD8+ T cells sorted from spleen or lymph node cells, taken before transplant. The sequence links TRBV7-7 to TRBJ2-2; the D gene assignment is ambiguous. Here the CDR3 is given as CASSPTLGGAGELFF. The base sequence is TGTGCTAGCAGCCCTACTTTAGGCGGTGCCGGGGAGCTGTTTTTT.